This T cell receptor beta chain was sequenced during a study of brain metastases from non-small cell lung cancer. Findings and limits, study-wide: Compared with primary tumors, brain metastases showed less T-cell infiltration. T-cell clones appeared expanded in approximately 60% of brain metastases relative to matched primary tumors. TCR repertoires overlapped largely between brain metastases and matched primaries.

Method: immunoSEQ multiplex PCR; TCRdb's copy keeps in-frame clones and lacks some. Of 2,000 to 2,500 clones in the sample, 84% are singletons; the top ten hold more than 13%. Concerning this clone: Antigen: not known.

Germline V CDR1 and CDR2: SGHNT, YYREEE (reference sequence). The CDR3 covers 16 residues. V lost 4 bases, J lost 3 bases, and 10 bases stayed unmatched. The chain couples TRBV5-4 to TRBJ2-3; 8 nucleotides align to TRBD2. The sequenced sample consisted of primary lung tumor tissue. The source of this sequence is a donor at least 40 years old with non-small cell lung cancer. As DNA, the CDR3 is TGTGCCAGCAGCACAGGACCCCCGGGGGGGACAGATACGCAGTATTTT. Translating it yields CASSTGPPGGTDTQYF.